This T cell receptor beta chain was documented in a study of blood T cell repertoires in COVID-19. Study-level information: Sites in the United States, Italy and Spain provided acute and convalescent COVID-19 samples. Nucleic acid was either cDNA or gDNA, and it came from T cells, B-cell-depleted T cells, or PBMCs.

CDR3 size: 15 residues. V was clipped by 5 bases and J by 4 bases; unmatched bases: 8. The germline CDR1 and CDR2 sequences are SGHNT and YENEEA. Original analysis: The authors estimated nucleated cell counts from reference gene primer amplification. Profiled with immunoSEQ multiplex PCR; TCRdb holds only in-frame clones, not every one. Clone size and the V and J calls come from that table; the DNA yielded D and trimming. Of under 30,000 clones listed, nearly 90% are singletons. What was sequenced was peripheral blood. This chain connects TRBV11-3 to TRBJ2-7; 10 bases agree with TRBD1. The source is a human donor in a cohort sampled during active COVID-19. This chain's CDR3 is CASSPTGTGAYEQYF. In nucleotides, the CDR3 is TGTGCCAGCAGCCCGACTGGGACAGGGGCATACGAGCAGTACTTC.